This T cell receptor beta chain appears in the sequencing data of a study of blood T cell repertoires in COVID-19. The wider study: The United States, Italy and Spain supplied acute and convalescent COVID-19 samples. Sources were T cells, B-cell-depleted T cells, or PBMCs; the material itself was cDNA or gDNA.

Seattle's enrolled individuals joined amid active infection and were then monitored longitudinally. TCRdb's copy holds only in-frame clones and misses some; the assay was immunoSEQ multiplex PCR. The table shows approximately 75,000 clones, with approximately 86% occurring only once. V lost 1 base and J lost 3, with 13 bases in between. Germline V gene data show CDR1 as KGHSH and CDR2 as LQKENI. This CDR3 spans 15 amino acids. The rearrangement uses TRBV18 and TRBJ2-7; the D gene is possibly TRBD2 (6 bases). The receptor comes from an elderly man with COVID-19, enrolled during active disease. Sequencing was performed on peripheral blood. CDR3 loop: CASSPQPGDYYEQYF. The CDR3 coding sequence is TGTGCCAGCTCACCACAACCGGGGGATTACTACGAGCAGTACTTC.